What follows are 12 T cell receptor beta chains derived from one specimen sequenced in a study of patients and donors after allogeneic stem cell transplantation (dated by TCRdb to 2018 to 2021). Libraries were constructed by RT-PCR. TCRdb shows the sequencer as NextSeq 550. The public sequencing data were trimmed at Q25 with fastp and processed into clonotypes with MiXCR by TCRdb, which kept only in-frame beta chains. Under each unique CDR3 protein, matching rows form one entry showing the most common genes and DNA. The table for this sample lists 90,000 to 130,000 distinct CDR3 sequences; over 30% of them were counted only once. The ten largest clones capture around 26% of the sample. The sequencing sample was made of blood, either unsorted or a sorted T cell fraction (not recorded which). The receptors come from a human donor who was either an allogeneic HSCT recipient or a stem cell or donor lymphocyte infusion donor (not recorded which). It is not recorded whose cells these are; they may come from a transplant donor.

The chain links TRBV25-1 to TRBJ2-5; 8 bases line up with TRBD2. The CDR3 is 16 amino acids. V gave up 6 bases and J gave up 5 bases; unmatched junction bases: 14. Germline loops: CDR1 MGHDK, CDR2 SYGVNS. The chain's CDR3 is CASSHRLTSEAETQYF. The CDR3 DNA reads TGTGCCAGCAGCCACCGGTTGACTAGCGAGGCGGAGACCCAGTACTTC.

CDR3 residues: CSAVRAGKPYEQYF. CDR3 in DNA: TGCAGTGCCGTAAGGGCAGGGAAACCCTACGAGCAGTACTTC. The gene calls are TRBV20-1 and TRBJ2-7, with D maybe TRBD1 (5 bases). CDR3 size: 14 residues. Germline V gives CDR1 DFQATT, CDR2 SNEGSKA (reference sequence). V dropped 6 bases and J dropped 2 bases, with 17 bases sitting between them.

CDR3 region: CASSLVTGGLYEQYF. The CDR3 bases are TGTGCCAGCAGCTTAGTGACAGGGGGATTGTACGAGCAGTACTTC. V gene TRBV11-2 combines with J gene TRBJ2-7, with TRBD1 matching 9 bases. The V gene's germline CDR1 is SGHAT and CDR2 FQNNGV. This CDR3 has 15 amino acids. The junction had 5 bases not matched to a gene; V was cut back by 1 base and J by 4 bases. The full variable domain, its missing parts supplied by reference TRBV11-2 and TRBJ2-7, is EAGVAQSPRYKIIEKRQSVAFWCNPISGHATLYWYQQILGQGPKLLIQFQNNGVVDDSQLPKDRFSAERLKGVDSTLKIQPAKLEDSAVYLCASSLVTGGLYEQYFGPGTRLTVT.

The chain recombines TRBV11-3 with TRBJ2-5; D is unclear. The CDR3 sequence is 14 residues long. Germline values: CDR1 SGHNT, CDR2 YENEEA. V shed 3 bases and J shed 5 bases, with 13 bases lying between them. This chain's CDR3 is CASSFPPRSETQYF. The CDR3 region has the DNA TGTGCCAGCAGCTTCCCACCGCGGAGTGAGACCCAGTACTTC.

The chain couples TRBV18 to TRBJ2-4; the D is unclear. V shed 2 bases and J shed 6 bases, with 20 bases lying between them. The CDR3 consists of 17 residues. CDR1 and CDR2 from the germline V gene are KGHSH and LQKENI. This CDR3 reads CASSPSNAIGDGNIQYF. The CDR3 region has the DNA TGTGCCAGCTCACCATCGAATGCGATTGGGGATGGAAACATTCAGTACTTC.

This chain uses TRBV7-2 with TRBJ2-3; D not resolved. The CDR3 covers 15 residues. CDR1 and CDR2 from the germline V gene are SGHTA and FQGNSA. Trimming left V 1 base short and J 0 bases short, with 8 bases between. This CDR3 reads CASSLGLGSTDTQYF. As DNA, the CDR3 is TGTGCCAGCAGCTTAGGTCTAGGCAGCACAGATACGCAGTATTTT.

This chain uses TRBV6-5 with TRBJ1-3; tentatively, D is TRBD1 (6 bases). CDR1 is MNHEY and CDR2 is SVGAGI in the germline V gene. There are 15 residues in the CDR3. Trimming pared 7 bases from V and 0 bases from J, leaving 13 bases between. CDR3 in DNA: TGTGCCAGCACTCGGGGGGCGAGCTCTGGAAACACCATATATTTT. It encodes CASTRGASSGNTIYF.

The V gene is TRBV4-2, the J gene TRBJ1-5, with a tentative D call TRBD1 (5 bases). Germline CDR1 and CDR2: LGHNA and YNFKEQ. CDR3 length: 13 amino acids. Trimming shortened V by 3 bases and J by 8 bases, and 11 bases separated the two germline ends. CDR3: CASSQGPGEPQHF. The CDR3, as DNA: TGTGCCAGCAGCCAGGGGCCGGGGGAGCCCCAGCATTTT.

This clonotype was seen only a few times. This chain links TRBV5-5 with TRBJ1-5; TRBD1 might be the D (5 bases). The CDR3 sequence is 13 residues long. The germline gives CDR1 SGHKS, CDR2 YYEKEE (reference sequence). Trimming stripped 5 bases from V and 6 bases from J, with 12 bases between. This CDR3 reads CASSVTGVQPQHF. In DNA form, the CDR3 reads TGTGCCAGCAGTGTGACGGGGGTTCAGCCCCAGCATTTT.

This sequence joins TRBV25-1 and TRBJ2-2; 11 bases map to TRBD2. The germline V gene has CDR1 MGHDK and CDR2 SYGVNS. The CDR3 totals 17 residues. The ends lost 5 bases at V and 2 bases at J; junction bases unmatched: 7. For the CDR3, the DNA is TGTGCCAGCAGTTCCACTGGACTAGCGGGCAACACCGGGGAGCTGTTTTTT. Translated, it gives CASSSTGLAGNTGELFF.

V is TRBV12-3 or TRBV12-4 and J is TRBJ2-5; possible D gene TRBD1, 5 bases. Trimming left V 3 bases short and J 4 bases short, with 9 bases between. The CDR3 is made up of 13 amino acids. CDR3 residues: CASSFRGGETQYF. As DNA, the CDR3 is TGTGCCAGCAGTTTTAGGGGTGGAGAGACCCAGTACTTC.

The V call is TRBV28, the J call TRBJ2-4; TRBD1 agrees at 10 bases. The germline V gene has CDR1 MDHEN and CDR2 SYDVKM. V shed 7 bases and J 6 bases; nucleotides not matched to a gene: 18. This CDR3 contains 18 residues. The CDR3: CASTTGTGAMSFLNIQYF. Here the CDR3 DNA reads TGTGCCAGCACCACCGGGACAGGGGCGATGTCTTTTCTAAACATTCAGTACTTC.